A single sample is the source of the 9 T cell receptor beta chains below, sequenced in a study of cytomegalovirus exposure and HLA in healthy donors. The assay was immunoSEQ multiplex PCR, and TCRdb's table has in-frame clones only and misses some. The sample lists 150,000 or so clones; roughly 89% were seen once. Sequencing was done on a sample of PBMCs. The receptors derive from a woman in her 30s in good health and CMV-seronegative.

The CDR3 reads CASGGGGVDYGYTF. The CDR3 bases are TGTGCTAGTGGTGGGGGGGGTGTGGACTATGGCTACACCTTC. The rearrangement joins TRBV12-5 to TRBJ1-2, with D possibly TRBD1 on 5 matching bases. Trimming stripped 5 bases from V and 3 bases from J, with 13 bases between. The CDR3 has 14 residues. Per germline, CDR1 LGHNT and CDR2 FRNRAP.

The chain has TRBV10-2 and TRBJ2-1, with TRBD2 as a possible D gene (6 bases). The CDR3 covers 14 residues. V shed 6 bases and J shed 5 bases, with 14 bases lying between them. Germline values: CDR1 WSHSY, CDR2 SAAADI. Here the CDR3 reads CASRDPRGNNEQFF. The CDR3, as DNA: TGCGCCAGCAGAGACCCTCGGGGGAACAATGAGCAGTTCTTC.

The chain has TRBV6-5 and TRBJ2-1, with 8 bases identical to TRBD1. V gave up 0 bases and J gave up 4 bases; unmatched junction bases: 5. CDR1 MNHEY and CDR2 SVGAGI come from the germline V gene. The CDR3 consists of 16 residues. DNA of the CDR3: TGTGCCAGCAGTTACTCGACAGGGGTTCAGTACAATGAGCAGTTCTTC. Amino acid sequence: CASSYSTGVQYNEQFF.

The V and J genes are TRBV10-1 and TRBJ1-1; 9 nucleotides match TRBD1. The CDR3 is 13 amino acids. V lost 6 bases, J lost 7 bases, and 6 bases stayed unmatched. The germline gives CDR1 WNHNN, CDR2 SYGVQD (reference sequence). The CDR3 coding sequence is TGCGCCAGCAGCGACCCGGGACAGGGTGAAGCTTTCTTT. As protein: CASSDPGQGEAFF.

A single count supports this clone. The genes are TRBV13 and TRBJ2-3; TRBD1 aligns across 7 bases. From germline, CDR1 is PRHDT and CDR2 FYEKMQ (reference sequence). The CDR3 is made up of 16 amino acids. The trim removed 2 bases at V and 2 bases at J, leaving 7 bases unmatched. CDR3 amino acids: CASSLFRQGDTDTQYF. DNA of the CDR3: TGTGCCAGCAGCTTATTCCGACAGGGAGACACAGATACGCAGTATTTT.

V is TRBV7-6 and J is TRBJ1-6, with 8 bases lining up with TRBD1. Trimming cost V 4 bases and J 5 bases; bases outside gene matches: 4. Germline CDR1 and CDR2: SGHVS and FNYEAQ. The CDR3 contains 15 residues. The CDR3 spells CASSSRTGHNSPLHF. CDR3 sequence (DNA): TGTGCCAGCAGCTCAAGGACAGGGCATAATTCACCCCTCCACTTT.

The sample holds one count of this clone. This same CDR3 is encoded by further DNA sequences in the sample. In nucleotides, the CDR3 is TGCGCCAGTGGGACAGGGGGCCTGAACACTGAAGCTTTCTTT. It yields the protein CASGTGGLNTEAFF. This chain links TRBV5-1 with TRBJ1-1; 12 nucleotides agree with TRBD1. With V trimmed by 8 bases and J by 0 bases, 2 bases remained unmatched. Germline CDR1 is SGHRS and CDR2 is YFSETQ. CDR3 length: 14 residues.

The genes are TRBV15 and TRBJ2-7; D unclear. In germline, CDR1 is LNHNV, CDR2 YYDKDF (reference sequence). V dropped 0 bases and J dropped 3 bases, with 3 bases sitting between them. The CDR3 loop spans 12 amino acids. In nucleotides, the CDR3 is TGTGCCACCAGCAGAGACAGCTACGAGCAGTACTTC. Protein sequence: CATSRDSYEQYF.

The genes are TRBV5-1 and TRBJ2-1, with D perhaps matching TRBD2 (6 bases). The length of the CDR3 is 16 residues. Per the germline V gene, CDR1 is SGHRS and CDR2 is YFSETQ. The V end lost 0 bases, the J end lost 0 bases, and 10 bases lay between the germline ends. For the CDR3, the DNA is TGCGCCAGCAGCTTGGTTGAGACTAGCTCCTACAATGAGCAGTTCTTC. It codes for CASSLVETSSYNEQFF.